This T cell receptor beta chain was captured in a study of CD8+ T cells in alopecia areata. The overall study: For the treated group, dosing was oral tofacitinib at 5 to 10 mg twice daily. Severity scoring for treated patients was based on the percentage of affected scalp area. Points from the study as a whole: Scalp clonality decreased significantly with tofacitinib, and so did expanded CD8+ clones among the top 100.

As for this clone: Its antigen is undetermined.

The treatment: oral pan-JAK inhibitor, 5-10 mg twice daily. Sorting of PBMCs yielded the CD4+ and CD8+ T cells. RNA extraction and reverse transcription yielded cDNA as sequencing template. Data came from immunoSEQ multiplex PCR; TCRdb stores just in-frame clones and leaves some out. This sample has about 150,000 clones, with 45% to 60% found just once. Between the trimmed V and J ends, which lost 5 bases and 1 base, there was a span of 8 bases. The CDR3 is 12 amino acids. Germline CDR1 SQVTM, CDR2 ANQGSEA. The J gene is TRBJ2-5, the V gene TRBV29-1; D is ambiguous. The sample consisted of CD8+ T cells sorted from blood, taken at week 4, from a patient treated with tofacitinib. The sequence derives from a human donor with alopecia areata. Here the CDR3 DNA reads TGCAGCGTTATAGGGCCCCAAGAGACCCAGTACTTC. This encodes CSVIGPQETQYF.